This TCR beta chain was captured in a study of cytomegalovirus exposure and HLA in healthy donors. The V and J ends lost 6 bases and 6 bases respectively, with 22 bases between them. The germline V gene encodes CDR1 MNHEY and CDR2 SMNVEV (reference sequence). The CDR3 length is 16 residues. PCR was performed using 60 Vbeta and 13 Jbeta primers. This table comes from immunoSEQ multiplex PCR, and its TCRdb copy is limited to in-frame clones, with some not included. This sample's table has approximately 37,000 clones. Sequencing was done on a sample of PBMCs. The TCR was taken from a man aged 35-49 years in good health and CMV-seropositive. The chain employs TRBV27 and TRBJ2-3, with D perhaps TRBD1 (6 bases). The CDR3 DNA reads as TGTGCCAGCAGGGATGCCGACAGGTCAACCAGGGATACGCAGTATTTT. It yields the protein CASRDADRSTRDTQYF.